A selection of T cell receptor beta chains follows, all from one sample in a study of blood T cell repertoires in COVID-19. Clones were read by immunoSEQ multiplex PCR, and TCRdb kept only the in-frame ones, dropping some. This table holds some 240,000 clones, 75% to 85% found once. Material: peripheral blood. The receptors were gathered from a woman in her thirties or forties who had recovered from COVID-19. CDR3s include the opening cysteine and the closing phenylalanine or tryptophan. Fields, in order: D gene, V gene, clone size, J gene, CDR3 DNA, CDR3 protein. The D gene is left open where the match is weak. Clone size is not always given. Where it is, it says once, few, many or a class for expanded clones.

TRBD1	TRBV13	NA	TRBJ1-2	TGTGCCAGCAGCTCGGGACAGCTTTATGGCTACACCTTC	CASSSGQLYGYTF
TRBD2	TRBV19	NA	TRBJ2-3	TGTGCCAGTACTCTGTGGGGACTAGAAGGTGGTACGCAGTATTTT	CASTLWGLEGGTQYF
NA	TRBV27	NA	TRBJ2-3	TGTGCCAGCAGTCCGTCGACAGGCACAGATACGCAGTATTTT	CASSPSTGTDTQYF
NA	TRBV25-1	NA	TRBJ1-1	TGTGCCAGCAGCCGCTTCGGGGGTGCCCTTCGGGCTTTCTTT	CASSRFGGALRAFF
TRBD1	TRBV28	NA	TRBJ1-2	TGTGCCAGCAGGGGAACAGGGGTTACCTATGGCTACACCTTC	CASRGTGVTYGYTF
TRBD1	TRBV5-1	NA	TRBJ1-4	TGCGCCAGCAGCCCGGACAGGGGGGGTGAAAAACTGTTTTTT	CASSPDRGGEKLFF
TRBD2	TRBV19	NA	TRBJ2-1	TGTGCCAGTAAACGAGCGGGGGGGCCCCCGCGATCCTACAATGAGCAGTTCTTC	CASKRAGGPPRSYNEQFF
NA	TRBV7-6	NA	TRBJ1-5	TGTGCCAGCAGCTTAGATTTCAGGCGCCACGGCCAGCCCCAGCATTTT	CASSLDFRRHGQPQHF
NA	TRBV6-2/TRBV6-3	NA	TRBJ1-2	TGTGCCAGCAGTTACGCCAAGGACTACGGCTACACCTTC	CASSYAKDYGYTF
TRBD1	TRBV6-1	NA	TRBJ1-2	TGTGCCAGCAGTGAAGCCTGGGACAGGGATTACTATGGCTACACCTTC	CASSEAWDRDYYGYTF
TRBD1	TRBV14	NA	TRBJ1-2	TGTGCCAGCAGCCCAGGGACAGGGACGGATGGCTACACCTTC	CASSPGTGTDGYTF
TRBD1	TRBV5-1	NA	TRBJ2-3	TGCGCCAGCAGCTTGGCTCGACAGGGGGGGACAGATACGCAGTATTTT	CASSLARQGGTDTQYF
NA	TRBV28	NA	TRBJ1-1	TGTGCCAGCAGGGGCAACCAGAACACTGAAGCTTTCTTT	CASRGNQNTEAFF
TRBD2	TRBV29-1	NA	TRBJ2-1	TGCAGCGCTTTGGAGGGGACTAGCGGGGGGGCAAGTAGCAATGAGCAGTTCTTC	CSALEGTSGGASSNEQFF
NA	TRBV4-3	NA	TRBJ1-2	TGCGCCAGCAGCCAAGATGTATCGGGGGGCCGAGGCTACACCTTC	CASSQDVSGGRGYTF
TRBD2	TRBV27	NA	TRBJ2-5	TGTGCCAGCCGAGGACTAGCGGGTCAAGAGACCCAGTACTTC	CASRGLAGQETQYF
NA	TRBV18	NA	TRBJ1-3	TGTGCCAGCTCAGAACAGGAGTCTGGAAACACCATATATTTT	CASSEQESGNTIYF
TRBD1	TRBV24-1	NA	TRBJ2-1	TGTGCCACCAGTGATACAACAGGGGGGCAACTTGAGCAGTTCTTC	CATSDTTGGQLEQFF
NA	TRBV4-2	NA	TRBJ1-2	TGTGCCAGCAGCCAAGATCGGGGGGATGGCTACACCTTC	CASSQDRGDGYTF
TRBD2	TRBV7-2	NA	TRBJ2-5	TGTGCCAGCAGCTTATCGACTAGCGGGGGACAAGAGACCCAGTACTTC	CASSLSTSGGQETQYF
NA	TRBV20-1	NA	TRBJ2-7	TGCAGTGCTAGTACCCCGGGCAGGGCCTACGAGCAGTACTTC	CSASTPGRAYEQYF
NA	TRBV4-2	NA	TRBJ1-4	TGTGCCAGCAGCCAAGAGATCGGAAAACTGTTTTTT	CASSQEIGKLFF
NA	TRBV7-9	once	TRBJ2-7	TGTGCCAGCAGCTTCCCCCCGGCCTACGAGCAGTACTTC	CASSFPPAYEQYF
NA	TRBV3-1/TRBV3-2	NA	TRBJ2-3	TGTGCCAGCAGCCAACCCTACGGGAGCCCTAGCACAGATACGCAGTATTTT	CASSQPYGSPSTDTQYF
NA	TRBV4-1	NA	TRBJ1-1	TGCGCCAGCAGCCAAAAGGACAGTTTTAACACTGAAGCTTTCTTT	CASSQKDSFNTEAFF
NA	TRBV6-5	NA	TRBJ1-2	TGTGCCAGCAGTTACCGATTGGACAGTCCTTATGGCTACACCTTC	CASSYRLDSPYGYTF
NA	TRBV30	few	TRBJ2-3	TGTGCCTGGAGTGTGCCCCATGGCGGGGAAGTTGGGGATACGCAGTATTTT	CAWSVPHGGEVGDTQYF
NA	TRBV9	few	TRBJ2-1	TGTGCCAGCAGCGCGGGTTTATCCTACAATGAGCAGTTCTTC	CASSAGLSYNEQFF
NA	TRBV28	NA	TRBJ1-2	TGTGCCAGCAGTTTATATTTGGCTGTAGCCAGTTCTAACTATGGCTACACCTTC	CASSLYLAVASSNYGYTF
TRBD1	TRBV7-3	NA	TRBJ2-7	TGTGCCAGCAGCTTAGGCAGGGGGCCCTCCTACGAGCAGTACTTC	CASSLGRGPSYEQYF
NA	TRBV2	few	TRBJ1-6	TGTGCCAGCAGTGACGGGGGGGATTCACCCCTCCACTTT	CASSDGGDSPLHF
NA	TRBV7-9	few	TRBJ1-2	TGTGCCAGCAGCGCATCAGGGCGAGATGGCTACACCTTC	CASSASGRDGYTF
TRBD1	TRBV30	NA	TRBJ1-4	TGTGCCTGGAGTGTGACCCCGGGACAGGGGAATGAAAAACTGTTTTTT	CAWSVTPGQGNEKLFF
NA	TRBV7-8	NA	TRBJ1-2	TGTGCCAGCAGCTTAGCGGCCAGGGTAAACTATGGCTACACCTTC	CASSLAARVNYGYTF
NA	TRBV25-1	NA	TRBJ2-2	TGTGCCAGCAGTGATTACAGGGACACCGGGGAGCTGTTTTTT	CASSDYRDTGELFF
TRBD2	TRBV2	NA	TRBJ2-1	TGTGCCAGCAGCCTCGTAACCCTAGCGGGGGGCATGGGTGAGCAGTTCTTC	CASSLVTLAGGMGEQFF
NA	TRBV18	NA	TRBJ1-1	TGTGCCAGCTCACCCCAGGGATGGACTGAAGCTTTCTTT	CASSPQGWTEAFF
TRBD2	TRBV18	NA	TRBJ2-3	TGTGCCAGCTCACCATCGGGGGGGGATGGCACAGATACGCAGTATTTT	CASSPSGGDGTDTQYF
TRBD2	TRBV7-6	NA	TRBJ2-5	TGTGCCAGCAGCTTAAGTCTAGCGGGGGGGACTGAGACCCAGTACTTC	CASSLSLAGGTETQYF
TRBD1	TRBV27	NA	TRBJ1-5	TGTGCCAGCAGTTTATCCCCGACAGGGGATAGCAATCAGCCCCAGCATTTT	CASSLSPTGDSNQPQHF
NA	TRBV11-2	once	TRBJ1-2	TGTGCCAGCAGCTTAGACGGGGGGAGCTATGGCTACACCTTC	CASSLDGGSYGYTF
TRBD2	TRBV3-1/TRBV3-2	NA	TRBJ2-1	TGTGCCAGCAGGCCCGCGGGGGTCAATGAGCAGTTCTTC	CASRPAGVNEQFF
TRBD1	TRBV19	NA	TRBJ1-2	TGTGCCAGTAGTTCACCGACAGGGGGCTCTGGCTATGGCTACACCTTC	CASSSPTGGSGYGYTF
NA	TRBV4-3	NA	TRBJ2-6	TGCGCCAGCAGCCGTGGGGGGTCTGGGGCCAACGTCCTGACTTTC	CASSRGGSGANVLTF
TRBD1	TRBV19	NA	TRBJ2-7	TGTGCCAGTAGTGAGGACAGGGACGAGCAGTACTTC	CASSEDRDEQYF
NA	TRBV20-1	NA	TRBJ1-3	TGCAGTGCTATCATTGGAAACACCATATATTTT	CSAIIGNTIYF